Presented here are 22 T cell receptor beta chains from one specimen sequenced in a study of control samples from healthy donors and cancer patients. Profiled with immunoSEQ multiplex PCR; TCRdb holds only in-frame clones, not every one. The sample records around 27,000 clones, approximately 85% being singletons. Sequencing used PBMCs. The receptor source for this set is a woman aged 55-70 years with head and neck cancer.

The chain recombines TRBV6-5 with TRBJ2-2; D ambiguous. The V gene lost 9 bases and the J gene lost 6 bases, with 11 bases spanning the gap. The germline gives CDR1 MNHEY, CDR2 SVGAGI. The CDR3 extends over 12 amino acids. The CDR3 coding sequence is TGTGCCAGTGAAACCATGCCCGGGGAGCTGTTTTTT. Protein sequence: CASETMPGELFF.

The gene calls are TRBV5-3 and TRBJ2-7; a possible D gene is TRBD1 (6 bases). TRBV5-3 counts as an open reading frame of uncertain function. This CDR3 has 16 residues. V was trimmed by 1 base and J by 7 bases, leaving 21 bases between them. In nucleotides, the CDR3 is TGTGCCAGAAGCTTGCAGGGTATCCTACCTAGGGGGGAGCAGTACTTC. Protein sequence: CARSLQGILPRGEQYF.

J is TRBJ2-1 and V is TRBV27, with TRBD2 matching 10 bases. Unmatched junction bases numbered 8, after V lost 3 bases and J lost 0 bases. The CDR3 is 18 residues long. Germline V lookup: CDR1 MNHEY, CDR2 SMNVEV (reference sequence). The DNA for the CDR3 is TGTGCCAGCAGTTTCCTTAGCGGGGGGCCAACCTCCTACAATGAGCAGTTCTTC. As protein: CASSFLSGGPTSYNEQFF.

The rearrangement uses TRBV4-1 and TRBJ1-6, with unresolved D. The CDR3 contains 14 residues. CDR1 MGHRA and CDR2 YSYEKL come from the germline V gene. Trimming removed 7 bases at V and 7 bases at J, with 14 bases between. The CDR3 nucleotides are TGCGCCAGCAACCACCCCCTAAGGAATTCACCCCTCCACTTT. Residues: CASNHPLRNSPLHF.

In DNA form, the CDR3 reads TGCGCCAGCAGCCACGGACAGGGCGGCCAGCCCCAGCATTTT. Translated: CASSHGQGGQPQHF. The J gene is TRBJ1-5, the V gene TRBV4-1, with TRBD1 identical over 8 bases. Germline V gene lookup returns CDR1 MGHRA and CDR2 YSYEKL. Losses at the gene ends were 3 bases for V and 7 bases for J; bases not matched to a gene: 5. CDR3 length: 14 residues.

V usage is TRBV3-1 (or the pseudogene TRBV3-2) and J usage is TRBJ1-6; tentative D call: TRBD1 (5 bases). The CDR3 totals 12 residues. V shed 3 bases and J shed 14 bases, with 11 bases lying between them. CDR1 is LGHDT and CDR2 is YNNKEL in the germline V gene (reference sequence). Here the CDR3 DNA reads TGTGCCAGCAGCCAGGGGGGGAGGACCCTCCACTTT. Translating gives CASSQGGRTLHF.

The genes are TRBV7-2 and TRBJ1-2; D unresolved. In germline, CDR1 is SGHTA, CDR2 FQGNSA. The CDR3 is 13 amino acids. V lost 9 bases to trimming and J lost 7 bases, with 18 bases between them. The DNA of the CDR3 is TGTGCCAGTTCAACATGGAAGAAGGTTGGCTACACCTTC. Its translation: CASSTWKKVGYTF.

This rearrangement joins TRBV5-1 to TRBJ1-5, with a weak D call TRBD1 (5 bases). The length of the CDR3 is 15 residues. Trimming shortened V by 1 base and J by 5 bases, and 13 bases separated the two germline ends. CDR1 is SGHRS, CDR2 YFSETQ, per germline. The CDR3 loop is CASSLNGARDQPQHF. CDR3 DNA sequence: TGCGCCAGCAGCTTGAACGGGGCTAGGGATCAGCCCCAGCATTTT. The full variable domain, in which reference TRBV5-1 and TRBJ1-5 provide the parts outside the CDR3, is KAGVTQTPRYLIKTRGQQVTLSCSPISGHRSVSWYQQTPGQGLQFLFEYFSETQRNKGNFPGRFSGRQFSNSRSEMNVSTLELGDSALYLCASSLNGARDQPQHFGDGTRLSIL.

The chain carries TRBV6-6 and TRBJ1-1; possibly TRBD1 for D (5 bases). This CDR3 region has 15 residues. Germline V CDR1 and CDR2: MNHNY, SVGAGI (reference sequence). Trimming removed 6 bases from V and 0 bases from J, with 14 bases in between. The DNA for the CDR3 is TGTGCCAGCAGCACCGCCGACAGAATGAACACTGAAGCTTTCTTT. Its protein is CASSTADRMNTEAFF.

The CDR3: CASSLGLAATDTQYF. Written as DNA, the CDR3 is TGTGCCAGCAGCTTAGGACTAGCGGCCACAGATACGCAGTATTTT. V usage is TRBV7-8 and J usage is TRBJ2-3; 9 bases are a match to TRBD2. CDR3 length: 15 residues. V lost 1 base, J lost 2 bases, and 1 base stayed unmatched. Germline assignment: CDR1 SGHVS and CDR2 FQNEAQ.

CDR3 DNA sequence: TGTGCCATCAGTGAGCCGGACCCCGGGCTATCCAAAGAGACCCAGTACTTC. Encoded protein: CAISEPDPGLSKETQYF. V is TRBV10-3 and J is TRBJ2-5, with D unclear. Germline loops: CDR1 ENHRY, CDR2 SYGVKD. The CDR3 extends over 17 amino acids. The V end was cut by 2 bases, the J end by 3 bases, with 19 bases between.

This clone was found a few times. The chain carries TRBV12-5 and TRBJ2-7, with D hard to call. CDR1 LGHNT and CDR2 FRNRAP come from the germline V gene. There are 14 residues in the CDR3. V lost 7 bases to trimming and J lost 2 bases, with 15 bases between them. DNA of the CDR3: TGTGCTAGTGTCGGCGACACATATCCCTACGAGCAGTACTTC. Encoded protein: CASVGDTYPYEQYF.

The chain combines TRBV2 with TRBJ2-1, with 11 nucleotides matching TRBD2. The V gene's germline CDR1 is SNHLY and CDR2 FYNNEI. The CDR3 has 18 amino acids. V lost 3 bases to trimming and J lost 0 bases; unmatched junction nucleotides: 7. CDR3 loop: CASSDLAGGPYSYNEQFF. The CDR3 region has the DNA TGTGCCAGCAGTGATTTAGCGGGAGGGCCGTACTCCTACAATGAGCAGTTCTTC.

V gene TRBV14 combines with J gene TRBJ2-3; maybe TRBD2 (6 bases). The V gene lost 0 bases and the J gene lost 5 bases, with 12 bases spanning the gap. Germline CDR1 reads SGHDN; CDR2 reads FVKESK. There are 15 residues in the CDR3. The CDR3 spells CASSQDGSVGDTQYF. DNA of the CDR3: TGTGCCAGCAGCCAAGACGGGAGTGTGGGAGATACGCAGTATTTT.

Written as DNA, the CDR3 is TGTGCCAGCAGTCGCCCACTAGCGCACAGCTCCTACGAGCAGTACTTC. Encoded protein: CASSRPLAHSSYEQYF. The chain has TRBV6-2 or TRBV6-3 and TRBJ2-7, with 7 bases identical to TRBD2. The CDR3 covers 16 residues. Germline values: CDR1 MNHEY, CDR2 SVGEGT. Trimming removed 5 bases from V and 0 bases from J; junction bases left unmatched: 10.

V and J are TRBV5-5 and TRBJ2-1, with 8 bases that match TRBD1. V lost 0 bases, J lost 9 bases, and 5 bases stayed unmatched. This CDR3 is 14 amino acids long. From germline, CDR1 is SGHKS and CDR2 YYEKEE (reference sequence). Here the CDR3 DNA reads TGTGCCAGCAGCTTGGGACAGGGGTCCGTTGAGCAGTTCTTC. Translation: CASSLGQGSVEQFF.

The J gene is TRBJ1-5, the V gene TRBV19, with a tentative D call TRBD1 (6 bases). Trimming removed 10 bases at V and 1 base at J, with 17 bases between. The germline V gene has CDR1 LNHDA and CDR2 SQIVND (reference sequence). CDR3 length: 15 amino acids. In DNA form, the CDR3 reads TGTGCCACTCACCAGGGGTTCGGAAGCAATCAGCCCCAGCATTTT. Translating gives CATHQGFGSNQPQHF.

The chain is built from TRBV6-5 and TRBJ2-2; the match to TRBD1 covers 9 bases. With V trimmed by 5 bases and J by 7 bases, 2 bases remained unmatched. This CDR3 is 13 amino acids long. CDR1 is MNHEY, CDR2 SVGAGI, per germline. The CDR3 protein is CASSRQGDGELFF. The CDR3 DNA sequence: TGTGCCAGCAGTAGACAGGGGGACGGGGAGCTGTTTTTT.

This clone was observed once. In DNA form, the CDR3 reads TGTGCCAGCAGCTTTGGGACCTCGTTAGGGGCTAATGAAAAACTGTTTTTT. Amino acid sequence: CASSFGTSLGANEKLFF. V usage is TRBV11-2 and J usage is TRBJ1-4, with D perhaps matching TRBD1 (5 bases). The ends were cut back, 3 bases at V and 3 bases at J, with 17 bases in the middle. This CDR3 region has 17 residues. The germline V gene encodes CDR1 SGHAT and CDR2 FQNNGV.

As to this clone: This CDR3 is missing its conserved last phenylalanine or tryptophan, likely due to a read error. The chain joins TRBV5-1 to TRBJ1-6; D might be TRBD1 (6 bases). This CDR3 is 15 amino acids long. The germline CDR1 and CDR2 sequences are SGHRS and YFSETQ. With 0 bases removed from V and 8 bases from J, the gap between germline ends came to 12 bases. This CDR3 reads CASSLGVRQDSPLHL. The CDR3 nucleotides read TGCGCCAGCAGCTTGGGGGTCCGACAGGATTCACCCCTCCACCTT.

The chain joins TRBV18 to TRBJ2-1; TRBD1 matches 10 bases. With V trimmed by 8 bases and J by 8 bases, 12 bases remained unmatched. The V gene's germline CDR1 is KGHSH and CDR2 LQKENI. CDR3 length: 15 residues. CDR3 in DNA: TGTGCCAGCGCCCTAAGGACAGGGGGGGCAGATGAGCAGTTCTTC. Amino acid sequence: CASALRTGGADEQFF. Full variable domain (rest looked up from reference TRBV18 and TRBJ2-1): NAGVMQNPRHLVRRRGQEARLRCSPMKGHSHVYWYRQLPEEGLKFMVYLQKENIIDESGMPKERFSAEFPKEGPSILRIQQVVRGDSAAYFCASALRTGGADEQFFGPGTRLTVL.

The rearrangement uses TRBV19 and TRBJ2-7, with D tentatively TRBD2 (6 bases). This CDR3 is built from 11 residues. Trimming pared 8 bases from V and 6 bases from J, leaving 11 bases between. Germline values: CDR1 LNHDA, CDR2 SQIVND (reference sequence). Written as DNA, the CDR3 is TGTGCCAGTGCCCTGGGAGGCGAGCAGTACTTC. Protein product: CASALGGEQYF. The full variable domain, in which reference TRBV19 and TRBJ2-7 provide the parts outside the CDR3, is DGGITQSPKYLFRKEGQNVTLSCEQNLNHDAMYWYRQDPGQGLRLIYYSQIVNDFQKGDIAEGYSVSREKKESFPLTVTSAQKNPTAFYLCASALGGEQYFGPGTRLTVT.